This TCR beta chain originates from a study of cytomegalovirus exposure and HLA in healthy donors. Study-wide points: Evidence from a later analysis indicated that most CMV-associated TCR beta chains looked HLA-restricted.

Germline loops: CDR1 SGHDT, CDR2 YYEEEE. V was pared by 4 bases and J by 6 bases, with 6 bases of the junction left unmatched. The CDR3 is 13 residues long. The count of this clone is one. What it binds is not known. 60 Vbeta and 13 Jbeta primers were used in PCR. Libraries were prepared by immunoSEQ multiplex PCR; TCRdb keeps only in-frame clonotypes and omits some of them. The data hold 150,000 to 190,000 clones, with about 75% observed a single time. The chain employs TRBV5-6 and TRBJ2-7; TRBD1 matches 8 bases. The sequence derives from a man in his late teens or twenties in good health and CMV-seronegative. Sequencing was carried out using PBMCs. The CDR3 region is CASSGQGYGEQYF. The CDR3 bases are TGTGCCAGCAGCGGACAGGGTTACGGCGAGCAGTACTTC.